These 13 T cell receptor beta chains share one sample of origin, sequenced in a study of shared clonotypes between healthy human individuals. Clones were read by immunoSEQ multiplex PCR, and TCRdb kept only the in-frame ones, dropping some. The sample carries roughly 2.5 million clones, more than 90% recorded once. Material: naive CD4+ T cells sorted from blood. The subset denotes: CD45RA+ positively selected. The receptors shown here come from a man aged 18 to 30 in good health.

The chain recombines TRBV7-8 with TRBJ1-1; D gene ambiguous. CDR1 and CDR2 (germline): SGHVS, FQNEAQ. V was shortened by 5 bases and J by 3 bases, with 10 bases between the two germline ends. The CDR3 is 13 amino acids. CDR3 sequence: CASSHLQDTEAFF. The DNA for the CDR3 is TGTGCCAGCAGCCACCTTCAGGACACTGAAGCTTTCTTT.

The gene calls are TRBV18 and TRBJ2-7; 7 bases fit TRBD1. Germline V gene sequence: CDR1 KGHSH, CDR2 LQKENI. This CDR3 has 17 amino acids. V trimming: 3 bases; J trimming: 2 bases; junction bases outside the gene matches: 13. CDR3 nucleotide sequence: TGTGCCAGCTCACCTTCGACCGCGGTGGACAGGCCCTACGAGCAGTACTTC. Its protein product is CASSPSTAVDRPYEQYF.

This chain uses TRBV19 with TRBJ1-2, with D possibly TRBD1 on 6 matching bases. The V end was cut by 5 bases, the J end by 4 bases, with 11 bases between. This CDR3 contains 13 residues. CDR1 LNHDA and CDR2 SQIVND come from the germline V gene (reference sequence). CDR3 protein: CASSPDRTYGYTF. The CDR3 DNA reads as TGTGCCAGTAGTCCGGACAGAACCTATGGCTACACCTTC.

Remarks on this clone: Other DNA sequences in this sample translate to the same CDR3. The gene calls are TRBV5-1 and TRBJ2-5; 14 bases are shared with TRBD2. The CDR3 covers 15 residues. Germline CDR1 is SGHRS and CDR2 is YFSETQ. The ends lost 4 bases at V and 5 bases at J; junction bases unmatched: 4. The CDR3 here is CASSVGLAGVETQYF. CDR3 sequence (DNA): TGCGCCAGCAGCGTGGGACTAGCGGGGGTGGAGACCCAGTACTTC.

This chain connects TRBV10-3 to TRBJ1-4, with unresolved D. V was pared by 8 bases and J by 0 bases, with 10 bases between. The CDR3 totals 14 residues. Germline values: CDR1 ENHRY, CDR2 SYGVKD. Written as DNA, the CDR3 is TGTGCCATCCGAGGCGGGCCAACTAATGAAAAACTGTTTTTT. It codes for CAIRGGPTNEKLFF.

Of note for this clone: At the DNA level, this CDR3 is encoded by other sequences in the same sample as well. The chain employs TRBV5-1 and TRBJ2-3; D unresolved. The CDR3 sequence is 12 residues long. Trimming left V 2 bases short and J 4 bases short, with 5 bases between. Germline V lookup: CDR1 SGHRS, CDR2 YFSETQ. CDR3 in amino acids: CASSFTPDTQYF. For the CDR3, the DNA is TGCGCCAGCAGCTTCACTCCAGATACGCAGTATTTT.

CDR3 sequence reads: CASRTGDGEQYF. The CDR3 DNA reads as TGCGCCAGCAGGACGGGGGATGGGGAGCAGTACTTC. This chain joins TRBV5-1 and TRBJ2-7; D is possibly TRBD2 (6 bases). The CDR3 extends over 12 amino acids. Germline V CDR1 and CDR2: SGHRS, YFSETQ. V was cut by 5 bases and J by 7 bases, with 13 bases left in between.

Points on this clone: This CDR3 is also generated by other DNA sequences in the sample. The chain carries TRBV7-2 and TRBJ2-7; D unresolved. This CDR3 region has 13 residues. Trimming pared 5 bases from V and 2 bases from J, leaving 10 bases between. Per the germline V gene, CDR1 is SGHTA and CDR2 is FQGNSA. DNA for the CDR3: TGTGCCAGCAGCCCCGAAGGTACCTACGAGCAGTACTTC. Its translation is CASSPEGTYEQYF.

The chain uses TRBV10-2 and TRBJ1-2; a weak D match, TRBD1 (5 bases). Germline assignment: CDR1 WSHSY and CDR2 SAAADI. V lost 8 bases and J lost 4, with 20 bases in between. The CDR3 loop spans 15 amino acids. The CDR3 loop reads CASLPRDRLSYGYTF. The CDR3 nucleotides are TGCGCCAGCCTACCCCGGGACCGTCTCTCCTATGGCTACACCTTC.

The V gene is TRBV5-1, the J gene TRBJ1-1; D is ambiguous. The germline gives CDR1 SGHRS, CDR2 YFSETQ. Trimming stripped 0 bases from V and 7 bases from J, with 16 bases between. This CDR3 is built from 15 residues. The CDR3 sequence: CASSLGGRGTGEAFF. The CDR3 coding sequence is TGCGCCAGCAGCTTGGGAGGTCGGGGAACGGGTGAAGCTTTCTTT.

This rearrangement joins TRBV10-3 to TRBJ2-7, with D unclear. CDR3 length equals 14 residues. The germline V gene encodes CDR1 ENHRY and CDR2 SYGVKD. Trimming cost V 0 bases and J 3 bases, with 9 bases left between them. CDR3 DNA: TGTGCCATCAGTGAGTCCGTCCAATTCTACGAGCAGTACTTC. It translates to CAISESVQFYEQYF.

In nucleotides, the CDR3 is TGTGCCAGCAGCTCCGTGGGGGACGAGCAGTACTTC. Translating it yields CASSSVGDEQYF. The chain combines TRBV28 with TRBJ2-7; D possibly uses TRBD1 or TRBD2 (5 bases each). The germline V gene has CDR1 MDHEN and CDR2 SYDVKM. V lost 6 bases and J 5 bases, leaving 11 bases between the germline ends. The CDR3 has 12 residues.

The CDR3 protein is CASSAQGNEQFF. The CDR3 coding sequence is TGTGCCAGCAGCGCACAGGGAAATGAGCAGTTCTTC. The chain recombines TRBV5-4 with TRBJ2-1, with a tentative D call TRBD1 (6 bases). Between the trimmed V and J ends, which lost 4 bases and 7 bases, there was a span of 9 bases. The CDR3 is made up of 12 amino acids. CDR1 is SGHNT, CDR2 YYREEE, per germline (reference sequence). Filled out from reference TRBV5-4 and TRBJ2-1, the complete variable domain reads ETGVTQSPTHLIKTRGQQVTLRCSSQSGHNTVSWYQQALGQGPQFIFQYYREEENGRGNFPPRFSGLQFPNYSSELNVNALELDDSALYLCASSAQGNEQFFGPGTRLTVL.